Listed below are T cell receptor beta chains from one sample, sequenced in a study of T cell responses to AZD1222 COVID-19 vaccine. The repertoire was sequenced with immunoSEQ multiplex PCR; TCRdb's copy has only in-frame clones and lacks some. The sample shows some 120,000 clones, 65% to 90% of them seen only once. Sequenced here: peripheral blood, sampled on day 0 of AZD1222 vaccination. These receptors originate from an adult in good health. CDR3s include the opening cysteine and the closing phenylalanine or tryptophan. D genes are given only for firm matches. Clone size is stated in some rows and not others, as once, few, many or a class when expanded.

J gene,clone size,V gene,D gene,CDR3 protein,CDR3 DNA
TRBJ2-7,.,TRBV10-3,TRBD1,CAISESPSDRDYEQYF,TGTGCCATCAGTGAGTCACCTTCGGACAGGGACTACGAGCAGTACTTC
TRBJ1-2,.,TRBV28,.,CASSRGGNYGYTF,TGTGCCAGCAGCCGAGGGGGAAACTATGGCTACACCTTC
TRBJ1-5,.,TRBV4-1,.,CASSQGANQPQHF,TGCGCCAGCAGCCAAGGGGCCAATCAGCCCCAGCATTTT
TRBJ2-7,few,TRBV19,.,CASSGWAVHEQYF,TGTGCCAGTAGTGGATGGGCAGTCCACGAGCAGTACTTC
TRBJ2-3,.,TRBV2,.,CASRTEGDTQYF,TGTGCCAGCAGAACCGAGGGGGATACGCAGTATTTT
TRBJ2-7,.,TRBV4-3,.,CASSQAASSSYEQYF,TGCGCCAGCAGCCAAGCGGCGAGTAGCTCCTACGAGCAGTACTTC
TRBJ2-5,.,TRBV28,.,CASSRSTGIVGAQYF,TGTGCCAGCAGCCGTTCTACAGGTATCGTTGGGGCCCAGTACTTC
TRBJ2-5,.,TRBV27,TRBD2,CASSYSGRAGETQYF,TGTGCCAGCAGTTATAGCGGGAGGGCGGGAGAGACCCAGTACTTC
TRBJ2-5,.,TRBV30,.,CAWSGQGGETQYF,TGTGCCTGGAGCGGGCAGGGAGGAGAGACCCAGTACTTC
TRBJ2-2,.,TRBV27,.,CASSLVTSVADGELFF,TGTGCCAGCAGTTTAGTTACCTCCGTAGCGGACGGGGAGCTGTTTTTT
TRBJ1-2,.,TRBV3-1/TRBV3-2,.,CASSQDLSWGYTF,TGTGCCAGCAGCCAAGATCTAAGTTGGGGCTACACCTTC
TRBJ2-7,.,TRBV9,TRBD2,CASSVGTSGVPYEQYF,TGTGCCAGCAGCGTAGGGACTAGCGGGGTTCCCTACGAGCAGTACTTC
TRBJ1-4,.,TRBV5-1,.,CASSFRSRGLNEKLFF,TGCGCCAGCAGCTTCCGCTCACGCGGTCTTAATGAAAAACTGTTTTTT
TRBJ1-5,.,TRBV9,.,CASSTTGNSNQPQHF,TGTGCCAGCAGCACGACAGGTAACAGCAATCAGCCCCAGCATTTT
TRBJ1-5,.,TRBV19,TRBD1,CASNGQGASMVGNQPQHF,TGTGCCAGTAATGGACAGGGGGCATCAATGGTAGGCAATCAGCCCCAGCATTTT
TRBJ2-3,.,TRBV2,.,CASRQLGGRSTDTQYF,TGTGCCAGCAGACAACTGGGGGGGCGCTCCACAGATACGCAGTATTTT
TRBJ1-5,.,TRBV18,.,CASSPSSGYGGNQPQHF,TGTGCCAGCTCACCGTCTTCGGGGTATGGTGGCAATCAGCCCCAGCATTTT
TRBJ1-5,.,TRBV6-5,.,CASSRGQPQHF,TGTGCCAGTTCCCGGGGGCAGCCCCAGCATTTT
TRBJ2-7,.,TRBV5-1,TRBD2,CASRGTSGGTYEQYF,TGCGCCAGCAGGGGGACTAGCGGGGGAACCTACGAGCAGTACTTC
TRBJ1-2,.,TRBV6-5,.,CASGIGGYGYTF,TGTGCCAGCGGAATAGGGGGCTATGGCTACACCTTC
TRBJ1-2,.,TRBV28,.,CASRDPTVNYGYTF,TGTGCCAGCAGGGACCCGACAGTCAACTATGGCTACACCTTC
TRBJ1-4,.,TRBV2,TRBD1,CASRGQGPANEKLFF,TGTGCCAGCAGGGGACAGGGTCCAGCTAATGAAAAACTGTTTTTT
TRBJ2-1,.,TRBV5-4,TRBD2,CASSLLAGLVGEQFF,TGTGCCAGCAGCTTACTAGCGGGGTTGGTTGGTGAGCAGTTCTTC
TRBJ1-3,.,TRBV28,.,CASSLISGANSGNTIYF,TGTGCCAGCAGTTTAATTTCCGGGGCCAACTCTGGAAACACCATATATTTT
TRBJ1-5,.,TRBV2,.,CASSEAPGGQPQHF,TGTGCCAGCAGTGAAGCGCCCGGGGGTCAGCCCCAGCATTTT
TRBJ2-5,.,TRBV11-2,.,CASSLDAQETQYF,TGTGCCAGCAGCTTAGATGCACAAGAGACCCAGTACTTC
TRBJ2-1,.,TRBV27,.,CASTSLDEQFF,TGTGCCAGCACCTCTCTAGATGAGCAGTTCTTC
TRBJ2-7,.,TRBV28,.,CASSTAGTRFYEQYF,TGTGCCAGCAGTACAGCCGGGACCAGGTTCTACGAGCAGTACTTC
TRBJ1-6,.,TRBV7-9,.,CASSLSGFGSPLHF,TGTGCCAGCAGCCTATCAGGGTTCGGTTCACCCCTCCACTTT
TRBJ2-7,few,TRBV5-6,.,CASSRQSSVDF,TGTGCCAGCAGCCGACAGTCGAGCGTGGACTTC
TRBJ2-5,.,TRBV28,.,CASSLRLMETQYF,TGTGCCAGCAGTTTACGACTTATGGAGACCCAGTACTTC
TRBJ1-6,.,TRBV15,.,CATSRSGGRWSPLHF,TGTGCCACCAGCAGATCGGGGGGAAGGTGGTCACCCCTCCACTTT
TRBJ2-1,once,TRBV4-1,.,CASSPGAYNEQFF,TGCGCCAGCAGTCCGGGTGCGTACAATGAGCAGTTCTTC
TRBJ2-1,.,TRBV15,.,CATSRDRVGTYNEQFF,TGTGCCACCAGCAGAGATCGGGTGGGCACCTACAATGAGCAGTTCTTC
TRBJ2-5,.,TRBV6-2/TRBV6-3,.,CASSYDRGTQYF,TGTGCCAGCAGTTACGACCGTGGGACCCAGTACTTC
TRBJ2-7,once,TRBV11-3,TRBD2,CASSLGLAEDYEQYF,TGTGCCAGCAGCCTAGGACTAGCGGAGGACTACGAGCAGTACTTC
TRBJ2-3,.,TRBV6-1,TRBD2,CASSEMRLATDTQYF,TGTGCCAGCAGTGAAATGAGACTAGCCACAGATACGCAGTATTTT
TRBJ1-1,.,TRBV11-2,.,CASSLDWSPEAFF,TGTGCCAGCAGCTTAGATTGGTCGCCTGAAGCTTTCTTT
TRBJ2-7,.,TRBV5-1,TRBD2,CASSTVTGGPYEQYF,TGCGCCAGCAGCACCGTTACGGGGGGGCCCTACGAGCAGTACTTC
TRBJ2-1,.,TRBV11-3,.,CASSPRLSGSYNEQFF,TGTGCCAGCAGCCCTAGGTTAAGCGGCTCCTACAATGAGCAGTTCTTC
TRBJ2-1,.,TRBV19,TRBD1,CASSSGQGATEQFF,TGTGCCAGTAGTTCGGGACAGGGGGCTACTGAGCAGTTCTTC
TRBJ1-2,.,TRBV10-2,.,CASSRDKNYGYTF,TGCGCCAGCAGCCGGGACAAGAACTATGGCTACACCTTC
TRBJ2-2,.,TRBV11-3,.,CASSQEASNTGELFF,TGTGCCAGCAGCCAGGAGGCCTCCAACACCGGGGAGCTGTTTTTT
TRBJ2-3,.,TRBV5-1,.,CASSWAAERDTQYF,TGCGCCAGCAGCTGGGCGGCGGAGAGGGATACGCAGTATTTT
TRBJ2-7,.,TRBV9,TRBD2,CASSPGASGSYEQYF,TGTGCCAGCAGCCCCGGGGCTAGCGGATCCTACGAGCAGTACTTC
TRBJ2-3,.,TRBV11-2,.,CASSDQRGTDTQYF,TGTGCCAGCAGCGACCAGCGGGGCACAGATACGCAGTATTTT
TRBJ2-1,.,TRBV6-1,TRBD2,CASKRDVSYNEQFF,TGTGCCAGCAAGCGGGATGTTTCCTACAATGAGCAGTTCTTC
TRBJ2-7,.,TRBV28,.,CASSPPPGQYF,TGTGCCAGCAGTCCTCCGCCAGGGCAGTACTTC
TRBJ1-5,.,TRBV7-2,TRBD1,CASSLHDREQPQHF,TGTGCCAGCAGCTTACACGACAGGGAGCAGCCCCAGCATTTT
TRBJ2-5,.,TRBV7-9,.,CASSLVLFPYF,TGTGCCAGCAGCTTAGTGCTCTTTCCGTACTTC
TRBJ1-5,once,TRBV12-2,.,CASRPPPSAQHF,TGTGCAAGTCGCCCCCCTCCGTCAGCCCAGCATTTT
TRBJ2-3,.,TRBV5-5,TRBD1,CASSPDRETDTQYF,TGTGCCAGCAGCCCCGACAGGGAGACAGATACGCAGTATTTT
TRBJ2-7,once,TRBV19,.,CASSTPRGGSYEQYF,TGTGCCAGTAGTACCCCCAGGGGGGGCTCCTACGAGCAGTACTTC
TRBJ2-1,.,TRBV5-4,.,CASSLGGAQWDEQFF,TGTGCCAGCAGCTTGGGGGGGGCCCAATGGGATGAGCAGTTCTTC